The next 23 T cell receptor beta chains were all read from a single sample in a study of blood T cell repertoires in COVID-19. The data were produced by immunoSEQ multiplex PCR, yet TCRdb's version contains in-frame clones alone and is incomplete. The sample lists about 230,000 clones, 85% to 90% occurring once. The specimen was PBMCs or T cells enriched from blood (not recorded which). These receptors were obtained from a man aged 18 to 30 who had recovered from COVID-19.

This clone was observed a few times. The genes are TRBV20-1 and TRBJ2-5, with unresolved D. The length of the CDR3 is 11 residues. V shed 0 bases and J shed 5 bases, with 4 bases lying between them. Germline CDR1 DFQATT, CDR2 SNEGSKA (reference sequence). CDR3: CSARDIETQYF. The CDR3 coding sequence is TGCAGTGCTAGAGATATCGAGACCCAGTACTTC.

The chain recombines TRBV4-1 with TRBJ2-7; perhaps TRBD1 as D (6 bases). The germline CDR1 and CDR2 sequences are MGHRA and YSYEKL. The CDR3 extends over 16 amino acids. V gave up 0 bases and J gave up 1 base, with 13 bases separating them. The CDR3 DNA sequence: TGCGCCAGCAGCCAAGATGGTCAGGGGCGATCCTACGAGCAGTACTTC. It yields the protein CASSQDGQGRSYEQYF.

The V and J genes are TRBV19 and TRBJ2-7; 11 positions agree with TRBD2. Germline lookup yields CDR1 LNHDA and CDR2 SQIVND (reference sequence). The CDR3 has 14 residues. V was pared by 4 bases and J by 3 bases, with 2 bases of the junction left unmatched. CDR3: CASSTTSGIYEQYF. Written as DNA, the CDR3 is TGTGCCAGTAGTACGACTAGCGGGATCTACGAGCAGTACTTC.

The chain combines TRBV5-6 with TRBJ2-7, with a possible D match to TRBD1 (6 bases). This CDR3 contains 13 residues. V was cut by 2 bases and J by 2 bases, with 8 bases left in between. Germline assignment: CDR1 SGHDT and CDR2 YYEEEE. Here the CDR3 reads CASSLQGPYEQYF. The CDR3 nucleotides are TGTGCCAGCAGCTTACAGGGTCCCTACGAGCAGTACTTC.

V is TRBV5-1 and J is TRBJ2-1; TRBD2 matches at 7 bases. The CDR3 extends over 15 amino acids. Germline V gene lookup returns CDR1 SGHRS and CDR2 YFSETQ. The junction had 3 bases not matched to a gene; V was cut back by 0 bases and J by 3 bases. The CDR3 is CASSLAWEGYNEQFF. DNA of the CDR3: TGCGCCAGCAGCTTGGCATGGGAGGGCTACAATGAGCAGTTCTTC.

This clone occurred a few times. J is TRBJ2-7 and V is TRBV12-3 or TRBV12-4; no reliable D call. Trimming pared 5 bases from V and 3 bases from J, leaving 11 bases between. CDR3 size: 13 residues. DNA for the CDR3: TGTGCCAGCAGTACATTGTCCATCTACGAGCAGTACTTC. Its translation is CASSTLSIYEQYF.

This chain joins TRBV30 and TRBJ1-2; weak D call: TRBD1 (6 bases). The V gene lost 2 bases and the J gene lost 6 bases, with 10 bases spanning the gap. The CDR3 length is 12 residues. Germline CDR1 and CDR2: GTSNPN and SVGIG (reference sequence). CDR3 in amino acids: CAWSRDTNGYTF. The CDR3 nucleotides read TGTGCCTGGAGTAGGGACACCAATGGCTACACCTTC.

This sequence joins TRBV5-1 and TRBJ2-5; 8 nucleotides align to TRBD1. Germline loops: CDR1 SGHRS, CDR2 YFSETQ. V trimming: 4 bases; J trimming: 7 bases; junction bases outside the gene matches: 3. The CDR3 extends over 12 amino acids. CDR3 loop: CASSLTGATQYF. CDR3 nucleotide sequence: TGCGCCAGCAGCCTGACAGGGGCGACCCAGTACTTC.

The rearrangement uses TRBV5-1 and TRBJ1-1; 8 positions match TRBD1. The CDR3 covers 14 residues. After removal of 4 bases from V and 1 base from J, the junction contained 3 bases not matched to a gene. CDR1 and CDR2 (germline): SGHRS, YFSETQ. For the CDR3, the DNA is TGCGCCAGCAGCCACGGGACAGGGAACACTGAAGCTTTCTTT. Translation: CASSHGTGNTEAFF.

J is TRBJ2-1 and V is TRBV29-1; D may be TRBD1 (5 bases). The V gene lost 6 bases and the J gene lost 8 bases, with 8 bases spanning the gap. The CDR3 contains 10 residues. Germline CDR1 is SQVTM and CDR2 is ANQGSEA. The DNA for the CDR3 is TGCAGCGTCCCAGGGTATGAGCAGTTCTTC. Protein: CSVPGYEQFF.

The chain carries TRBV10-3 and TRBJ2-5; 12 nucleotides match TRBD2. Trimming cost V 6 bases and J 5 bases; bases outside gene matches: 7. From germline, CDR1 is ENHRY and CDR2 SYGVKD. The CDR3 is 15 amino acids. DNA of the CDR3: TGTGCCATCAGACCTAGCGGGGGGGCCCTTGAGACCCAGTACTTC. It translates to CAIRPSGGALETQYF.

The chain has TRBV25-1 and TRBJ1-1; a weak D match, TRBD1 (6 bases). The CDR3 runs to 13 residues. Trimming shortened V by 7 bases and J by 2 bases, and 11 bases separated the two germline ends. The germline V gene has CDR1 MGHDK and CDR2 SYGVNS. The CDR3 sequence: CASNTQGNTEAFF. The CDR3 region has the DNA TGTGCCAGCAATACACAGGGAAACACTGAAGCTTTCTTT. Variable domain in full (rest from reference TRBV25-1 and TRBJ1-1): EADIYQTPRYLVIGTGKKITLECSQTMGHDKMYWYQQDPGMELHLIHYSYGVNSTEKGDLSSESTVSRIRTEHFPLTLESARPSHTSQYLCASNTQGNTEAFFGQGTRLTVV.

The J gene is TRBJ2-3, the V gene TRBV15, with 12 positions matching TRBD2. The V gene end was trimmed by 0 bases and the J gene end by 2 bases; junction bases not matched to a gene: 6. CDR3 length equals 18 residues. Per germline, CDR1 LNHNV and CDR2 YYDKDF (reference sequence). The CDR3 DNA is TGTGCCACCAGCAGAGATCTGACTAGCGGGGGACTCACAGATACGCAGTATTTT. Translated: CATSRDLTSGGLTDTQYF.

As to this clone: The sample holds other DNA sequences that translate to the same CDR3. V and J are TRBV5-1 and TRBJ2-3, with D uncertain. Between the trimmed V and J ends, which lost 4 bases and 1 base, there was a span of 7 bases. Germline assignment: CDR1 SGHRS and CDR2 YFSETQ. The CDR3 totals 13 residues. The chain's CDR3 is CASSLSGTDTQYF. CDR3 coding DNA: TGCGCCAGCAGCCTCAGCGGCACAGATACGCAGTATTTT.

The sample holds one count of this clone. J is TRBJ1-5 and V is TRBV6-2 or TRBV6-3; 11 positions match TRBD1. Germline CDR1 and CDR2: MNHEY and SVGEGT. The CDR3 runs 18 residues. J lost 2 bases, V lost 2 bases, and 8 bases had no gene match. CDR3 DNA: TGTGCCAGCAGTTACGGACAGGGGGCCGGTTTTGGCAATCAGCCCCAGCATTTT. It encodes CASSYGQGAGFGNQPQHF.

The chain combines TRBV29-1 with TRBJ2-7; 7 bases fit TRBD2. The CDR3 spans 13 residues. The V gene's germline CDR1 is SQVTM and CDR2 ANQGSEA. Trimming removed 2 bases from V and 4 bases from J; junction bases left unmatched: 5. DNA of the CDR3: TGCAGCGTTGAAAGCGGGGAGGGTTACGAGCAGTACTTC. Its protein is CSVESGEGYEQYF.

This clone was observed once. V gene TRBV28 combines with J gene TRBJ1-2, with 7 positions matching TRBD1. The V gene end was trimmed by 8 bases and the J gene end by 4 bases; junction bases not matched to a gene: 10. The CDR3 is 14 residues long. From germline, CDR1 is MDHEN and CDR2 SYDVKM. The DNA of the CDR3 is TGTGCCAGCGGGGTCCGACAGGGAGTCTATGGCTACACCTTC. As protein: CASGVRQGVYGYTF.

V usage is TRBV4-1 and J usage is TRBJ2-7; no definite D call. Trimming took 4 bases from V and 0 from J, leaving 7 bases between them. Looked up from germline, CDR1 is MGHRA and CDR2 is YSYEKL. CDR3 length: 13 amino acids. CDR3 loop: CASSPRVSYEQYF. DNA for the CDR3: TGCGCCAGCAGCCCCCGGGTCTCCTACGAGCAGTACTTC.

The chain employs TRBV28 and TRBJ1-5; tentatively, D is TRBD1 (6 bases). This CDR3 comprises 15 residues. Germline values: CDR1 MDHEN, CDR2 SYDVKM. Trimming left V 1 base short and J 7 bases short, with 14 bases between. The CDR3 reads CASSLSLRQEQPQHF. The CDR3, as DNA: TGTGCCAGCAGTTTATCCCTAAGACAGGAACAGCCCCAGCATTTT.

About this clone itself: A junction boundary mismatches the germline segment, possibly from a read error. The chain uses TRBV5-8 and TRBJ1-1; D not resolved. Germline CDR1 is SGHTS and CDR2 is YDEGEE. This CDR3 comprises 14 residues. The CDR3 loop is CASSLDNSNTKAFF. CDR3 in DNA: TGTGCCAGCAGCTTGGATAACTCGAACACTAAAGCTTTCTTT.

The J gene is TRBJ2-7, the V gene TRBV6-5, with TRBD1 matching over 8 bases. V was clipped by 0 bases and J by 2 bases; unmatched bases: 6. This CDR3 has 16 residues. CDR1 and CDR2 (germline): MNHEY, SVGAGI. The CDR3, as DNA: TGTGCCAGCAGTTACTCCTCAGGGGGCACCCCCTACGAGCAGTACTTC. This gives the protein CASSYSSGGTPYEQYF.

The V call is TRBV24-1, the J call TRBJ2-2; TRBD1 agrees at 8 bases. Germline loops: CDR1 KGHDR, CDR2 SFDVKD. CDR3 length: 16 residues. The V segment lost 3 bases and the J segment 4 bases; nucleotides outside the gene matches: 6. The CDR3 nucleotides read TGTGCCACCAGTGATCCCGACAGGGGAGGCACCGGGGAGCTGTTTTTT. The encoded protein is CATSDPDRGGTGELFF.

The J gene is TRBJ2-7, the V gene TRBV28, with D perhaps TRBD2 (6 bases). Germline assignment: CDR1 MDHEN and CDR2 SYDVKM. Trimming took 3 bases from V and 6 from J, leaving 15 bases between them. The CDR3 runs to 14 residues. DNA for the CDR3: TGTGCCAGCAGTTTCGTCGGCGGGACGGGCGAGCAGTACTTC. This codes for CASSFVGGTGEQYF. The entire variable domain, with the rest obtained from reference TRBV28 and TRBJ2-7, is as follows: DVKVTQSSRYLVKRTGEKVFLECVQDMDHENMFWYRQDPGLGLRLIYFSYDVKMKEKGDIPEGYSVSREKKERFSLILESASTNQTSMYLCASSFVGGTGEQYFGPGTRLTVT.